Listed below are T cell receptor beta chains from one sample, sequenced in a study of cytomegalovirus exposure and HLA in healthy donors. Profiling relied on immunoSEQ multiplex PCR, and the TCRdb table lists in-frame clones only, not all of them. Found here are around 150,000 clones, more than 60% of them singletons; the top ten hold 7.7%. Sequenced sample: PBMCs. The receptors shown here come from a middle-aged woman in good health and CMV-seropositive. CDR3s include the opening cysteine and the closing phenylalanine or tryptophan. Each record gives: J gene, D gene, V gene, clone size, CDR3 protein, CDR3 DNA. The D gene is left open where the match is weak. Clone size, where shown, is once, few, many, or a class for clones that have expanded.

TRBJ2-7 | - | TRBV7-2 | few | CASSPPTYEQYF | TGTGCCAGCAGCCCCCCAACCTACGAGCAGTACTTC
TRBJ1-2 | - | TRBV28 | - | CASRRSGAGYGYTF | TGTGCCAGCAGACGATCTGGGGCCGGCTATGGCTACACCTTC
TRBJ2-3 | TRBD2 | TRBV15 | - | CATSRDTGLAATDTQYF | TGTGCCACCAGCAGGGACACGGGACTAGCCGCCACAGATACGCAGTATTTT
TRBJ2-1 | TRBD2 | TRBV10-1 | once | CASRKTSGPTEQFF | TGCGCCAGCAGGAAGACTAGCGGGCCCACTGAGCAGTTCTTC
TRBJ1-5 | - | TRBV19 | - | CASSIGGGAGNQPQHF | TGTGCCAGTAGTATAGGAGGGGGAGCGGGCAATCAGCCCCAGCATTTT
TRBJ2-1 | TRBD2 | TRBV10-1 | few | CASSDWTSGSPNEQFF | TGCGCCAGCAGTGATTGGACTAGCGGGAGTCCAAATGAGCAGTTCTTC
TRBJ2-3 | - | TRBV5-4 | - | CASGFRLGGGSTDTQYF | TGTGCCAGCGGTTTCCGGCTCGGGGGAGGAAGCACAGATACGCAGTATTTT
TRBJ1-5 | TRBD1 | TRBV15 | once | CATSGSFNRGLYQPQHF | TGTGCCACCAGCGGCAGCTTTAACAGGGGGCTTTATCAGCCCCAGCATTTT
TRBJ1-1 | - | TRBV28 | - | CASIHLELSEAFF | TGTGCCAGCATCCATCTGGAGCTCTCCGAAGCTTTCTTT
TRBJ1-1 | TRBD1 | TRBV18 | - | CASSPRGQGDTEAFF | TGTGCCAGCTCACCCCGGGGACAGGGAGACACTGAAGCTTTCTTT
TRBJ2-7 | TRBD1 | TRBV20-1 | few | CSGDRGNEQYF | TGCAGCGGGGACAGGGGTAACGAGCAGTACTTC
TRBJ2-7 | - | TRBV11-2 | - | CASSTPVEQYF | TGTGCCAGCAGCACCCCGGTCGAGCAGTACTTC
TRBJ1-4 | TRBD1 | TRBV6-1 | - | CASGDRGAPNEKLFF | TGTGCCAGCGGGGACAGGGGGGCCCCTAATGAAAAACTGTTTTTT
TRBJ1-6 | TRBD1 | TRBV7-8 | few | CASSYTTGVNSPLHF | TGTGCCAGCAGCTATACGACAGGGGTTAATTCACCCCTCCACTTT
TRBJ1-3 | - | TRBV7-2 | few | CASSPQGIAGNTIYF | TGTGCCAGCAGCCCACAGGGAATTGCTGGAAACACCATATATTTT
TRBJ1-2 | TRBD1 | TRBV28 | - | CASRVPGQLFSGGYTF | TGTGCCAGCAGGGTCCCGGGACAGCTTTTTTCGGGGGGCTACACCTTC
TRBJ2-2 | - | TRBV4-1 | - | CASSHGQLNTGELFF | TGCGCCAGCAGCCATGGACAGTTAAACACCGGGGAGCTGTTTTTT
TRBJ2-7 | TRBD2 | TRBV7-8 | - | CASSLTSGKAGEQYF | TGTGCCAGCAGCCTGACTAGCGGGAAGGCGGGCGAGCAGTACTTC
TRBJ2-1 | - | TRBV11-2 | - | CASSHQAGRDNNEQFF | TGTGCCAGCAGCCATCAGGCCGGCAGGGACAACAATGAGCAGTTCTTC
TRBJ2-6 | - | TRBV28 | - | CASSLWGGSGANVLTF | TGTGCCAGCAGTTTATGGGGGGGATCTGGGGCCAACGTCCTGACTTTC